This T cell receptor beta chain was documented in a study of blood T cell repertoires in COVID-19 (dated by TCRdb to the early 2020s). As for the study more broadly: Collaborator samples came from the United States, Italy and Spain and covered acute and convalescent phases of COVID-19. The material from the prospective study consisted of cDNA or gDNA derived from T cells, B-cell-depleted T cells, or PBMCs. Subjects who had been exposed to COVID-19, were actively infected with it, or had recovered from it provided the deeply sampled blood TCRbeta repertoires that made up the dataset. The repertoires were made available in a free public database intended to serve as a resource for research on the immune response to SARS-CoV-2. The samples were drawn from two sources: the first 160 participants of the ongoing ImmuneRACE study, and 1,000 to 1,500 subjects contributed by 6 global collaborators. Sample metadata almost always included a de-identified subject ID, COVID-19 status, age in years and sex. Where available, HLA class I and class II types were obtained from metadata supplied by the sample provider rather than from assay-based typing.

The CDR3 measures 16 amino acids from cysteine to phenylalanine. Kept here is only the CDR3 DNA, which spans 48 bases and is read in frame from base 1. Based on the germline V gene, the CDR1 and CDR2 sequences are SGHRS and YFSETQ. The V and J ends are trimmed by 0 bases and 0 bases, leaving 11 bases between them. Overall results and qualifications from the work: How much clinical and demographic metadata was included differed by source and by participant, and the metadata was provided uncurated.

TCRbeta CDR3 regions were amplified from genomic DNA by means of the immunoSEQ Assay, a bias-controlled multiplex PCR. Processing in the source paper ran as follows. The number of nucleated cells in each sample was estimated from the amplification of reference gene primers within the assay. Sequence reads were collapsed and filtered to measure the absolute abundance of every unique TCRbeta CDR3 rearrangement. Productive Simpson clonality was computed per sample as the square root of Simpson's diversity index over productive rearrangements. TCRdb took over this immuneACCESS table, retaining in-frame rearrangements with V and J assigned. Such tables are incomplete; in checked studies, under half of the missing clones stem from an unresolved V gene, and the remainder is unexplained. That table is the source of V, J and clone size, and D and trimming were worked out from the DNA. The sample yields some 300,000 clones; about 89% were counted once. 1.7% of the sample comes from the top ten.

Concerning this clone itself: Its antigen target is currently unknown. Base qualities are not recorded, but no much larger clone differs from it by a single base.

Enrolling through a virtual design, the prospective study's participants ranged in age from roughly 18 to 100 years and lived across some 22 United States geographic areas. Cohort assignment in the prospective study relied on participant-reported clinical history from a screening survey and a study questionnaire. For ImmuneRACE Cohort 3, a participant was defined as recovered based on two consecutive negative NP/OP PCR tests, clearance by a healthcare professional, or resolution of symptoms. In the prospective study, whole blood, serum and a nasopharyngeal or oropharyngeal swab were collected from each participant by mobile phlebotomists. Additional blood draws and questionnaires over an approximately 2-month period could optionally be provided by prospective study participants. Prospective study blood samples were shipped either frozen or at room temperature before DNA extraction.

Sequences were obtained from PBMCs or T cells enriched from blood (not recorded which). The TCR originated in a woman between 35 and 50 years old who had recovered from COVID-19. The chain is assembled from TRBV5-1 and TRBJ2-3; tentative D gene TRBD2, with 6 bases matching. The DNA sequence is TGCGCCAGCAGCTTGGGGACGGGACTGAGCACAGATACGCAGTATTTT. It translates as CASSLGTGLSTDTQYF.